This TCR beta chain was found in a study of PD-1 blockade in classical Hodgkin lymphoma. TCRdb's table, derived via immunoSEQ multiplex PCR, lists solely in-frame clones and lacks some. The repertoire holds some 50,000 clones, with 65% to 80% as singletons. Findings of the study overall: A significant rise in TCR diversity was seen by C4D1 for CD4+ cells but not for CD8+ cells. Relative to healthy donors, newly diagnosed patients reportedly had lower baseline TCR diversity, which was reported as lower still in relapsed/refractory patients.

The V gene's germline CDR1 is SGHRS and CDR2 YFSETQ. This CDR3 has 14 amino acids. The V gene lost 3 bases and the J gene lost 1 base, with 10 bases spanning the gap. As for this clone: Its antigen is not known.

The time point is: cycle 4 day 1 (C4D1), after 6 weeks of nivolumab. All patients experienced relapse after autologous stem cell transplantation, and brentuximab vedotin exposure was variable. The sequencing used peripheral blood mononuclear cells (PBMCs), collected before the fourth cycle of nivolumab. The V call is TRBV5-1, the J call TRBJ1-1; no reliable D call. The source is a human donor with classical Hodgkin lymphoma. The CDR3 loop reads CASSSSRRNTEAFF. The DNA of the CDR3 is TGCGCCAGCAGCTCCTCTCGCCGGAACACTGAAGCTTTCTTT.